These 19 T cell receptor beta chains were sequenced from one sample in a study of T cells in Graves' hyperthyroidism and ophthalmopathy. RNA transcripts yielded amplified TCR beta CDR3 regions. RT-PCR in the first round (using the HTBI primer set) targeted the TCR CDR3. TCRdb processed the multiplex PCR reads anew with MiXCR; each CDR3 protein has one entry. Among 250,000 to 300,000 distinct CDR3 sequences, roughly a fifth were seen once, and the ten largest hold about 35%. The sequenced sample was blood. The receptors derive from a man in his forties or fifties with Graves' ophthalmopathy.

V is TRBV18 and J is TRBJ1-5; 7 nucleotides line up with TRBD1. The CDR3 totals 15 residues. The junction had 5 bases not matched to a gene; V was cut back by 3 bases and J by 3 bases. Germline V gene sequence: CDR1 KGHSH, CDR2 LQKENI. The CDR3 protein is CASSPGQPFNQPQHF. The CDR3 bases are TGTGCCAGCTCACCGGGACAGCCTTTCAATCAGCCCCAGCATTTT.

This clonotype was found a few times. V is TRBV11-2 and J is TRBJ2-5; TRBD2 might be the D (5 bases). This CDR3 is 14 amino acids long. Germline CDR1 reads SGHAT; CDR2 reads FQNNGV. The V end was cut by 5 bases, the J end by 4 bases, with 14 bases between. The CDR3 sequence is CASSPWGAVETQYF. The CDR3 DNA is TGTGCCAGCAGCCCGTGGGGAGCGGTAGAGACCCAGTACTTC. Drawing the rest from reference TRBV11-2 and TRBJ2-5, the complete variable domain is EAGVAQSPRYKIIEKRQSVAFWCNPISGHATLYWYQQILGQGPKLLIQFQNNGVVDDSQLPKDRFSAERLKGVDSTLKIQPAKLEDSAVYLCASSPWGAVETQYFGPGTRLLVL.

In its sample, this clonotype was seen a few times. The J gene is TRBJ2-7, the V gene TRBV28, with D unresolved. CDR3 length: 11 residues. V was pared by 6 bases and J by 6 bases, with 9 bases between. Germline values: CDR1 MDHEN, CDR2 SYDVKM. The CDR3 protein is CASRDLTEQYF. DNA of the CDR3: TGTGCCAGCAGAGATCTAACCGAGCAGTACTTC.

Details on this clonotype: A read error may be the cause here, since a much bigger clone is one base away. The chain employs TRBV9 and TRBJ1-1, with no clear D. The CDR3 is made up of 13 amino acids. The V gene's germline CDR1 is SGDLS and CDR2 YYNGEE. Trimming pared 3 bases from V and 5 bases from J, leaving 11 bases between. CDR3 coding DNA: TGTGCCAGCAGCGCAGTAGCGGGGACTGAAGCTTTCTTT. Amino acid sequence: CASSAVAGTEAFF.

The table lists this clonotype with many counts. The chain recombines TRBV3-1 with TRBJ2-1, with TRBD1 matching 7 bases. V shed 3 bases, J shed 10 bases, and the junction held 3 bases outside the gene matches. The CDR3 sequence is 12 residues long. The V gene's germline CDR1 is LGHDT and CDR2 YNNKEL (reference sequence). For the CDR3, the DNA is TGTGCCAGCAGCCACGCGACAGGGGAGCAGTTCTTC. It yields the protein CASSHATGEQFF.

This clonotype was seen once. The chain has TRBV7-2 and TRBJ2-1, with 9 bases that match TRBD2. V was clipped by 3 bases and J by 10 bases; unmatched bases: 7. Germline V CDR1 and CDR2: SGHTA, FQGNSA. The CDR3 loop spans 14 amino acids. The CDR3 bases are TGTGCCAGCAGCTTTTTGACTAGCGGAGAAGAGCAGTTCTTC. It is translated as CASSFLTSGEEQFF.

The sample holds a few counts of this clonotype. The rearrangement joins TRBV27 to TRBJ2-1; 7 bases line up with TRBD1. This CDR3 spans 15 amino acids. Trimming took 3 bases from V and 4 from J; bases not matched to a gene: 6. The germline V gene has CDR1 MNHEY and CDR2 SMNVEV (reference sequence). CDR3 protein: CASSFGQENYNEQFF. Written as DNA, the CDR3 is TGTGCCAGCAGTTTCGGACAGGAGAATTACAATGAGCAGTTCTTC.

The chain couples TRBV27 to TRBJ1-4, with D possibly matching TRBD1 (5 bases). V gave up 5 bases and J gave up 5 bases, with 18 bases separating them. The CDR3 consists of 16 residues. The germline gives CDR1 MNHEY, CDR2 SMNVEV (reference sequence). The CDR3 bases are TGTGCCAGCAGTCCGATACCCACCGGGGCCAATGAAAAACTGTTTTTT. It translates to CASSPIPTGANEKLFF.

The V call is TRBV29-1, the J call TRBJ1-4, with TRBD1 identical over 11 bases. This CDR3 region has 15 residues. The junction had 12 bases not matched to a gene; V was cut back by 7 bases and J by 8 bases. The germline gives CDR1 SQVTM, CDR2 ANQGSEA. DNA of the CDR3: TGCAGCGCCACTCTGGGGGGGACAGGGGGAGAAAAACTGTTTTTT. This sequence encodes CSATLGGTGGEKLFF.

On this clonotype itself: A much larger clone sits a single nucleotide away, making a read error possible. The chain uses TRBV7-6 and TRBJ2-6, with D possibly called TRBD1 or TRBD2 (6 bases each). The CDR3 is 18 amino acids. Trimming cost V 5 bases and J 4 bases, with 21 bases left between them. Germline CDR1 reads SGHVS; CDR2 reads FNYEAQ. CDR3 in DNA: TGTGCCAGCAGCGTAGAGGAGGAGGGGGTCTCGGGGGCCAACGTCCTGACTTTC. As protein: CASSVEEEGVSGANVLTF.

This chain uses TRBV4-2 with TRBJ1-1; a weak D match, TRBD1 (5 bases). The V gene lost 0 bases and the J gene lost 4 bases, with 9 bases spanning the gap. Germline values: CDR1 LGHNA, CDR2 YNFKEQ. CDR3 length equals 14 residues. CDR3 amino acids: CASSQERQGTEAFF. Here the CDR3 DNA reads TGTGCCAGCAGCCAAGAGCGGCAGGGCACTGAAGCTTTCTTT.

This chain uses TRBV7-3 with TRBJ2-3, with D unresolved. Trimming shortened V by 6 bases and J by 2 bases, and 9 bases separated the two germline ends. Germline lookup yields CDR1 SGHTA and CDR2 FQGTGA. The CDR3 consists of 13 residues. The CDR3 region has the DNA TGTGCCAGCAGTTTTTACGTCACAGATACGCAGTATTTT. Protein product: CASSFYVTDTQYF.

This clonotype showed up just a few times. This chain links TRBV10-3 with TRBJ1-1; the match to TRBD1 covers 10 bases. This CDR3 has 15 residues. V was clipped by 10 bases and J by 4 bases; unmatched bases: 12. Germline V gene data show CDR1 as ENHRY and CDR2 as SYGVKD. The CDR3 DNA follows: TGTGCCACGCAGGACAGGGGGGTACGGAGCACTGAAGCTTTCTTT. Its protein is CATQDRGVRSTEAFF.

The chain couples TRBV29-1 to TRBJ2-3; 14 nucleotides line up with TRBD2. CDR1 is SQVTM and CDR2 is ANQGSEA in the germline V gene. The J segment lost 6 bases and the V segment lost 8 bases, leaving 13 bases of the junction unmatched. The CDR3 sequence is 16 residues long. The CDR3 loop is CSPLIRLAGGMDTQYF. As DNA, the CDR3 is TGCAGCCCGTTAATAAGACTAGCGGGAGGGATGGATACGCAGTATTTT.

This clonotype was seen a handful of times. The CDR3 sequence: CASSQTGTSGPSYNEQFF. In DNA form, the CDR3 reads TGTGCCAGCAGTCAAACCGGGACTAGCGGCCCTTCCTACAATGAGCAGTTCTTC. V usage is TRBV14 and J usage is TRBJ2-1, with 11 nucleotides matching TRBD2. The CDR3 is 18 amino acids. V shed 6 bases, J shed 1 base, and the junction held 11 bases outside the gene matches. Germline lookup yields CDR1 SGHDN and CDR2 FVKESK.

This clonotype showed up just a few times. The V and J genes are TRBV20-1 and TRBJ1-3; no firm D call. V lost 0 bases, J lost 0 bases, and 12 bases lay in between. There are 16 residues in the CDR3. The germline gives CDR1 DFQATT, CDR2 SNEGSKA (reference sequence). CDR3 amino acids: CSARDGQRVSGNTIYF. In nucleotides, the CDR3 is TGCAGTGCTAGAGATGGGCAGAGAGTCTCTGGAAACACCATATATTTT.

This clonotype has a count of ten or more. J is TRBJ2-2 and V is TRBV2; perhaps TRBD2 as D (6 bases). Per germline, CDR1 SNHLY and CDR2 FYNNEI. Deletions cut 3 bases from V and 0 bases from J, with 8 bases between. This CDR3 is 15 amino acids long. CDR3 coding DNA: TGTGCCAGCAGTGATGCGGGATCGAACACCGGGGAGCTGTTTTTT. It is translated as CASSDAGSNTGELFF.

This chain links TRBV9 with TRBJ2-2, with TRBD2 identical over 10 bases. This CDR3 contains 15 residues. CDR1 SGDLS and CDR2 YYNGEE come from the germline V gene. After removal of 2 bases from V and 3 bases from J, the junction contained 1 base not matched to a gene. In DNA, the CDR3 is TGTGCCAGCAGCGTGAGCGGGAGGGACACCGGGGAGCTGTTTTTT. This sequence encodes CASSVSGRDTGELFF.

In this sample, this clonotype turned up many times. The V call is TRBV19, the J call TRBJ1-5; no clear D gene. Germline CDR1 is LNHDA and CDR2 is SQIVND (reference sequence). The CDR3 contains 13 residues. With 9 bases removed from V and 4 bases from J, the gap between germline ends came to 13 bases. CDR3 bases: TGTGCCAGCAGCAGAGAAATAAATCAGCCCCAGCATTTT. Translation gives CASSREINQPQHF.